This T cell receptor (beta chain) was profiled in a study of blood T cell repertoires in COVID-19. Study-level information: PBMCs, B-cell-depleted T cells, or T cells were the source of the cDNA or gDNA that made up the material.

Trimming shortened V by 5 bases and J by 0 bases, and 7 bases separated the two germline ends. CDR1 SQVTM and CDR2 ANQGSEA come from the germline V gene. This CDR3 is built from 13 residues. TCRdb's table, derived via immunoSEQ multiplex PCR, lists solely in-frame clones and lacks some. The table records around 68,000 clones, roughly 87% of them present only once. The chain joins TRBV29-1 to TRBJ2-2, with D unclear. The receptor's source is a woman in her forties or fifties with acute or convalescent COVID-19. The sample taken for sequencing was peripheral blood. The CDR3 nucleotides read TGCAGCGTTCGCCAGTCGAACACCGGGGAGCTGTTTTTT. It translates to CSVRQSNTGELFF.